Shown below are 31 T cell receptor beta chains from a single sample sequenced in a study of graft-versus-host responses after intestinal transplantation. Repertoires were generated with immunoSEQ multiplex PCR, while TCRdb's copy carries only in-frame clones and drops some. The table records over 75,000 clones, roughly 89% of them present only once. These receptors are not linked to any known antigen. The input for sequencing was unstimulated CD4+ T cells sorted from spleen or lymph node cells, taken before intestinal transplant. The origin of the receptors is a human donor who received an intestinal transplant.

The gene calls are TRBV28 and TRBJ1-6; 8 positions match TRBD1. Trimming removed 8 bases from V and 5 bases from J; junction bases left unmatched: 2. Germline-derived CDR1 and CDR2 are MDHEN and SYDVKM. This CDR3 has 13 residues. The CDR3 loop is CASSTGDNSPLHF. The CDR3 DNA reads TGTGCCAGCTCGACAGGGGATAATTCACCCCTCCACTTT.

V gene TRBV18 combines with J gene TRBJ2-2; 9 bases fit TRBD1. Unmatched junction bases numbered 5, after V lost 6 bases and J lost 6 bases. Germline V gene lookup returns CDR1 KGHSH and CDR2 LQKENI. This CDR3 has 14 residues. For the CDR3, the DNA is TGTGCCAGCTCGTGGACAGGGGATTCCGGGGAGCTGTTTTTT. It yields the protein CASSWTGDSGELFF.

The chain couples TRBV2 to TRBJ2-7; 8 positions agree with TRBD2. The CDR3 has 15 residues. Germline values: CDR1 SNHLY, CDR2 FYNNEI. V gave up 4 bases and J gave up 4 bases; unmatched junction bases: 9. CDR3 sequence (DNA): TGTGCCAGCAGTGGGTTGGGGCTAGCGGGTTACGAGCAGTACTTC. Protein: CASSGLGLAGYEQYF.

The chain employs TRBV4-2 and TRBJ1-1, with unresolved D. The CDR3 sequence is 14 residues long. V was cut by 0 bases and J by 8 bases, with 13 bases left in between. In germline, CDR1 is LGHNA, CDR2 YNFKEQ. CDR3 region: CASSQELSQTEAFF. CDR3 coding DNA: TGTGCCAGCAGCCAAGAACTCAGTCAGACAGAAGCTTTCTTT.

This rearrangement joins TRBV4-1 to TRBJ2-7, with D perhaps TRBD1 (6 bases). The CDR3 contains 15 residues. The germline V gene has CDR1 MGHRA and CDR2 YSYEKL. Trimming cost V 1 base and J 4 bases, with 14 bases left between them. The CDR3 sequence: CASSQALGQPYEQYF. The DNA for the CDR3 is TGCGCCAGCAGCCAAGCCCTAGGACAGCCGTACGAGCAGTACTTC.

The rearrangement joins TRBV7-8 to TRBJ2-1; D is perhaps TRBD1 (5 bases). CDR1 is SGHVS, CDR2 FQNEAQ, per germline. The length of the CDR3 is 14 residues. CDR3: CAVVLHNRYNEQFF. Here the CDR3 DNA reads TGTGCTGTGGTCCTGCACAACAGGTACAATGAGCAGTTCTTC.

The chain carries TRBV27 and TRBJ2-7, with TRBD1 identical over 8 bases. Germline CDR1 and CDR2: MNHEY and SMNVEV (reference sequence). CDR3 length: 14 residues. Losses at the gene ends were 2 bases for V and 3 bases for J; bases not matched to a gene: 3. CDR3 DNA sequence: TGTGCCAGCAGTTTAATCGGACAGGGCTACGAGCAGTACTTC. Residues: CASSLIGQGYEQYF.

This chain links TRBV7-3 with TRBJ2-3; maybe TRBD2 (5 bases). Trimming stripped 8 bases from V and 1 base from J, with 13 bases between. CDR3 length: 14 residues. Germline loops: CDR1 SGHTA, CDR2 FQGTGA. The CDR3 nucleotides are TGTGCCAGCGGCCTTGGGAGCGGCACAGATACGCAGTATTTT. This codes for CASGLGSGTDTQYF.

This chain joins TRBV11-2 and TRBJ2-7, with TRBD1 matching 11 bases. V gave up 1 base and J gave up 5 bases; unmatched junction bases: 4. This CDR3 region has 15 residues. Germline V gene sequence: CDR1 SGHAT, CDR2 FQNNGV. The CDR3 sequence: CASSLGGTGGHEQYF. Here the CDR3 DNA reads TGTGCCAGCAGCTTAGGTGGGACAGGGGGACACGAGCAGTACTTC. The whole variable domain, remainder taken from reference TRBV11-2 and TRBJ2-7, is EAGVAQSPRYKIIEKRQSVAFWCNPISGHATLYWYQQILGQGPKLLIQFQNNGVVDDSQLPKDRFSAERLKGVDSTLKIQPAKLEDSAVYLCASSLGGTGGHEQYFGPGTRLTVT.

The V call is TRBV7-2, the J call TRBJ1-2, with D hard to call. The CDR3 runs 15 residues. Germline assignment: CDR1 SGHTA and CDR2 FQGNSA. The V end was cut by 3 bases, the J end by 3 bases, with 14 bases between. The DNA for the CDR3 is TGTGCCAGCAGCTTCCGCCCGGGGAGTGACTATGGCTACACCTTC. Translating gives CASSFRPGSDYGYTF.

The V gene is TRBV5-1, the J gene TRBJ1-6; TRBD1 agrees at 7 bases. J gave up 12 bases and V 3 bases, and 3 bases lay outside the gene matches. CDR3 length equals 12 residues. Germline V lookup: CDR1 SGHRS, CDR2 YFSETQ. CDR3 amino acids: CASSSSGGPLHF. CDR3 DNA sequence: TGCGCCAGCAGCTCCTCAGGGGGACCCCTCCACTTT.

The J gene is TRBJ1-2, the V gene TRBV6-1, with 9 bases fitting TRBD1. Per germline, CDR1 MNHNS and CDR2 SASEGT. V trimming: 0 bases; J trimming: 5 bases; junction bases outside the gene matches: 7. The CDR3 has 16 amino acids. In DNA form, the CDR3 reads TGTGCCAGCAGTGAAGCGCTGCGGACAGGGGCATATGGCTACACCTTC. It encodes CASSEALRTGAYGYTF.

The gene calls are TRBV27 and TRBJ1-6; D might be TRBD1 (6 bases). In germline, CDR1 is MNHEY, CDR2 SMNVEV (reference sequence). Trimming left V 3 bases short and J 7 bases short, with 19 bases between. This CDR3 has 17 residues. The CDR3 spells CASSFYPPQGINSPLHF. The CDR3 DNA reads TGTGCCAGCAGTTTTTACCCTCCACAGGGAATCAATTCACCCCTCCACTTT.

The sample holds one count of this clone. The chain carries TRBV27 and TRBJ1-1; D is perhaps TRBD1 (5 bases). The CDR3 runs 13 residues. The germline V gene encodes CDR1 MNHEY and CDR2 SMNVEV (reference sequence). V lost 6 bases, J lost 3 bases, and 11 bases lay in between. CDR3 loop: CASSLSRDTEAFF. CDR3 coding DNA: TGTGCCAGCAGCCTATCCAGGGACACTGAAGCTTTCTTT.

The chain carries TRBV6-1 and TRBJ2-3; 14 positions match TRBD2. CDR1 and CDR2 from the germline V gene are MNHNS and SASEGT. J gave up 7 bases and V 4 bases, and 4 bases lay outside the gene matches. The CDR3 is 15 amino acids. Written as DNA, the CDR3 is TGTGCCAGCAGTGGTGGGACTAGCGGGAGTAATACGCAGTATTTT. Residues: CASSGGTSGSNTQYF.

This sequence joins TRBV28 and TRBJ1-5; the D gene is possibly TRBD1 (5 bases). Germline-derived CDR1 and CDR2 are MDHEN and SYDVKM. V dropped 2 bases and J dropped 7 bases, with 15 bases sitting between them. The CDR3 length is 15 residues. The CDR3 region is CASSLPLQGAQPQHF. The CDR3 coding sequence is TGTGCCAGCAGTTTACCTTTGCAGGGCGCCCAGCCCCAGCATTTT.

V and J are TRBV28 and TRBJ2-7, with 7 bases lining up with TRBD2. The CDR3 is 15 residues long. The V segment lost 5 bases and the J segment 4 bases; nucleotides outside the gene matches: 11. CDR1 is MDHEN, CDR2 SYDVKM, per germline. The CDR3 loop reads CASSGSGLLGYEQYF. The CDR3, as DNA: TGTGCCAGCAGTGGTAGCGGGCTCCTCGGATACGAGCAGTACTTC.

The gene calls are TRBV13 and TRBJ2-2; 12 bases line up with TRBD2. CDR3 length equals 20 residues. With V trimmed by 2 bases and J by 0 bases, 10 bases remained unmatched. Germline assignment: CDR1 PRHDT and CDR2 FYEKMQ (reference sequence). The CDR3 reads CASSLRKGLAGSANTGELFF. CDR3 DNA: TGTGCCAGCAGCTTAAGAAAGGGACTAGCGGGCTCCGCGAACACCGGGGAGCTGTTTTTT.

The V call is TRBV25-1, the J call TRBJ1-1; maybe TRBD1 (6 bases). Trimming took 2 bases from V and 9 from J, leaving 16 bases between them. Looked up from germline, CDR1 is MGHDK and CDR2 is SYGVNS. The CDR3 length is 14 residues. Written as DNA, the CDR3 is TGTGCCAGCAGTGAAGAAGGGGGGGGTTTTAAAGCTTTCTTT. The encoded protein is CASSEEGGGFKAFF.

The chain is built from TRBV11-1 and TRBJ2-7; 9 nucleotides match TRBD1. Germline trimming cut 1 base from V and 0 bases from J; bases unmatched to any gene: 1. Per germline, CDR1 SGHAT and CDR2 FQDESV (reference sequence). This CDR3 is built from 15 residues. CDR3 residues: CASSLGTGASYEQYF. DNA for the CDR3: TGTGCCAGCAGCTTAGGGACAGGGGCCTCCTACGAGCAGTACTTC.

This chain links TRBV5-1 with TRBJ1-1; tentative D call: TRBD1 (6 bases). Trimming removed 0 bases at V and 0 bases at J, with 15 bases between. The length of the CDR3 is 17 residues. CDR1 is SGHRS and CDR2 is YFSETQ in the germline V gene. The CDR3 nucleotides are TGCGCCAGCAGCTTGGGACCCCTACAGGGAATGAACACTGAAGCTTTCTTT. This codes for CASSLGPLQGMNTEAFF.

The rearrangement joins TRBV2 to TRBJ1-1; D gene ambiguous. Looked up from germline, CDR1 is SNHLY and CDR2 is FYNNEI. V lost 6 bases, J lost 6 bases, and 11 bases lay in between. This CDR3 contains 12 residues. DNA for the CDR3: TGTGCCAGCAGAGCGGGCCAGGCTGAAGCTTTCTTT. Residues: CASRAGQAEAFF.

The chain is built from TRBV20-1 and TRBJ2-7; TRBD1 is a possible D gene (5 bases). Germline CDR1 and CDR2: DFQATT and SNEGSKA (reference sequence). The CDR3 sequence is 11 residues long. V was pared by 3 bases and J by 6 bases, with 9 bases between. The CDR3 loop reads CSASDSLEQYF. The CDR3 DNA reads TGCAGTGCTAGCGACAGTCTCGAGCAGTACTTC.

The CDR3 region has the DNA TGTGCCAGCGGTCTAGCGGGAGCGGGAGGCGGGTACGAGCAGTACTTC. The encoded protein is CASGLAGAGGGYEQYF. The chain combines TRBV27 with TRBJ2-7, with TRBD2 matching over 10 bases. V shed 8 bases, J shed 4 bases, and the junction held 14 bases outside the gene matches. This CDR3 is built from 16 residues. Germline CDR1 and CDR2: MNHEY and SMNVEV (reference sequence).

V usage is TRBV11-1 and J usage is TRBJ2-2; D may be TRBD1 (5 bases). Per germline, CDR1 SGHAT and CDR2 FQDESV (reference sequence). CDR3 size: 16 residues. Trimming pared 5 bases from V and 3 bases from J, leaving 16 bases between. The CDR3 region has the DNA TGTGCCAGCAGCCACAGGTTGGGGCCGGACACCGGGGAGCTGTTTTTT. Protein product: CASSHRLGPDTGELFF.

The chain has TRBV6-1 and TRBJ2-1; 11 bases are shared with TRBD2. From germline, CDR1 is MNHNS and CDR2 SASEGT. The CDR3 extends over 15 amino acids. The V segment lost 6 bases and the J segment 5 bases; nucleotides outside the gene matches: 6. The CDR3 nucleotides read TGTGCCAGCAGCAGACTAGCGGGAAGAAACAATGAGCAGTTCTTC. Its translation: CASSRLAGRNNEQFF.

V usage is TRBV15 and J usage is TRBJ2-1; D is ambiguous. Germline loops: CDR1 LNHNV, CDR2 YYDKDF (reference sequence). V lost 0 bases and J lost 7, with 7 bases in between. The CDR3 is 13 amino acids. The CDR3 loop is CATSRDPENEQFF. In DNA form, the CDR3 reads TGTGCCACCAGCAGAGACCCTGAGAATGAGCAGTTCTTC. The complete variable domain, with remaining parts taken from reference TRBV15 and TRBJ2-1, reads DAMVIQNPRYQVTQFGKPVTLSCSQTLNHNVMYWYQQKSSQAPKLLFHYYDKDFNNEADTPDNFQSRRPNTSFCFLDIRSPGLGDTAMYLCATSRDPENEQFFGPGTRLTVL.

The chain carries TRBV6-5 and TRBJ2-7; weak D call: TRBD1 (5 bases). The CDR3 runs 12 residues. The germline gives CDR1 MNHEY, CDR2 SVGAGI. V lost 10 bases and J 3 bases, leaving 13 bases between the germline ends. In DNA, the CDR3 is TGTGCCACCCAGGACAACTACTACGAGCAGTACTTC. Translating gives CATQDNYYEQYF.

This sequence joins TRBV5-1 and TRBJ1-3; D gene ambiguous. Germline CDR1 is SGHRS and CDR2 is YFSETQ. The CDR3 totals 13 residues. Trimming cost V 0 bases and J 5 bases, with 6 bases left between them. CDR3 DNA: TGCGCCAGCAGCTTGGGAGACAGAAACACCATATATTTT. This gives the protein CASSLGDRNTIYF.

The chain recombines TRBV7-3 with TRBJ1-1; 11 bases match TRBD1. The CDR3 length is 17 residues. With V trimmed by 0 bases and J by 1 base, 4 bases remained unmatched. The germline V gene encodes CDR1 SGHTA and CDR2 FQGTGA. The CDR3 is CASSLTPGQGANTEAFF. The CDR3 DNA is TGTGCCAGCAGCTTAACCCCCGGACAGGGGGCGAACACTGAAGCTTTCTTT. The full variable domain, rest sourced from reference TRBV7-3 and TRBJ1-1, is GAGVSQTPSNKVTEKGKYVELRCDPISGHTALYWYRQSLGQGPEFLIYFQGTGAADDSGLPNDRFFAVRPEGSVSTLKIQRTERGDSAVYLCASSLTPGQGANTEAFFGQGTRLTVV.

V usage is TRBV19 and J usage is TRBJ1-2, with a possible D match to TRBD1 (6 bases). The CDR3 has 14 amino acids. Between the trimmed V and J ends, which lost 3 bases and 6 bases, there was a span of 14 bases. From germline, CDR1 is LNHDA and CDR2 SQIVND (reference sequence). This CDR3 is CASSMGAMADGYTF. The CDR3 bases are TGTGCCAGTAGTATGGGGGCTATGGCGGATGGCTACACCTTC.